The sequence of this T cell receptor beta chain was determined in a study of cytomegalovirus exposure and HLA in healthy donors. Study results and caveats: The authors judged a highly shared variant cluster likely a sequencing artifact. A missense variant in DCLRE1C was later tied to TCR beta V- and J-gene trimming. Productive status was seen about 87% or about 30% of the time for most TCR beta V segments in an earlier analysis. The study dropped some indistinguishable V segments, TRBV6-2 and TRBV6-3 among them.

The PCR had 60 Vbeta and 13 Jbeta primers. Here immunoSEQ multiplex PCR was the method, and the copy in TCRdb shows in-frame clones only, minus some. The sample table includes 80,000 or so clones. The CDR3 has 17 amino acids. V was pared by 4 bases and J by 0 bases, with 10 bases of the junction left unmatched. Looked up from germline, CDR1 is SQVTM and CDR2 is ANQGSEA. With regard to this clone: Its antigen is still unknown.

J is TRBJ1-3 and V is TRBV29-1; 9 nucleotides match TRBD1. This clonotype originated in a woman aged 25-40 years in good health and CMV-seronegative. The specimen was PBMCs. As DNA, the CDR3 is TGCAGCGTTGTAATATCGGGACAGGGCACCTCTGGAAACACCATATATTTT. Its translation is CSVVISGQGTSGNTIYF.